The present T cell receptor (beta chain) was sequenced within a study of vaccination and CD4 T cells after COVID-19. Study-level background: Convalescent persons amounted to six males plus four females, two of whom were Hispanic.

Study conclusions and caveats: Convalescent patients had 304 of 307 vaccine-specific clones showing spike mono-reactivity.

With the Oncomine TCR Beta short-read assay, DNA from cultured CD4+ T cells was sequenced. TCRdb called the PCR reads again in MiXCR, with one record for every CDR3 protein. The sample comprises roughly 20,000 distinct CDR3 sequences, 43% of which are singletons, and around 3.2% rests with the top ten. As regards this clonotype: The antigen remains unidentified.

Germline V gives CDR1 SGHTA, CDR2 FQGNSA. The CDR3 spans 14 residues. Unmatched junction bases numbered 2, after V lost 1 base and J lost 3 bases. Treatment defined: roughly ten-day PBMC culture with coronavirus spike peptide pools or control peptides (ViraFEST assay). The chain joins TRBV7-2 to TRBJ1-2, with TRBD1 matching 7 bases. The starting material was CD4+ T cells from blood, cultured in vitro, obtained after SARS-CoV-2 vaccination. The sequence came from a human donor who had recovered from COVID-19. The CDR3 coding sequence is TGTGCCAGCAGCTTAGGCGGGACAGACTATGGCTACACCTTC. It encodes CASSLGGTDYGYTF.